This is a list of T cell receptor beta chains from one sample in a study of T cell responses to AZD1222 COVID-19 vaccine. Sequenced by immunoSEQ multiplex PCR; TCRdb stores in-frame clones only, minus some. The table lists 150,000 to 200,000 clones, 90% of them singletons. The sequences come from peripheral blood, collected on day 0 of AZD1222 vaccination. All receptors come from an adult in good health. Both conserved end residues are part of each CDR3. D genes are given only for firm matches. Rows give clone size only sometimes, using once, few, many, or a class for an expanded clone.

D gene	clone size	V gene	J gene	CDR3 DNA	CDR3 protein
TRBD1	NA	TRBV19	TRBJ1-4	TGTGCCAGTAGTATCCCCCGACAGGGGGGATATGAAAAACTGTTTTTT	CASSIPRQGGYEKLFF
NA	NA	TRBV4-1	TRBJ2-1	TGCGCCAGCAGCCAAGATTTCACAGGCGCTTACAATGAGCAGTTCTTC	CASSQDFTGAYNEQFF
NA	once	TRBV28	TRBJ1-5	TGTGCCAGTTACCAGGGGAATCAGCCCCAGCATTTT	CASYQGNQPQHF
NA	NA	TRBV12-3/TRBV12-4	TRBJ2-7	TGTGCCAGCAGTTCCTCCTACGAGCAGTACTTC	CASSSSYEQYF
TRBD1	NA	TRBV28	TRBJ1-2	TGTGCCAGCAGTTTCAGGGGGGGCTACACCTTC	CASSFRGGYTF
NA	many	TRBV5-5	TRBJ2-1	TGTGCCAGCAGCTTGGTTGGCGACAGGAACTACAATGAGCAGTTCTTC	CASSLVGDRNYNEQFF
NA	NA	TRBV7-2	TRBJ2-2	TGTGCCAGCAGCTTAGTACAGGAGCTAACCGGGGAGCTGTTTTTT	CASSLVQELTGELFF
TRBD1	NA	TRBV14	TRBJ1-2	TGTGCCAGCAGCCTCGGAGGGACAGGGAGTGGCTACACCTTC	CASSLGGTGSGYTF
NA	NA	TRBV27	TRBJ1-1	TGTGCCAGCAGTTTAAACAGGGTAGGCACTGAAGCTTTCTTT	CASSLNRVGTEAFF
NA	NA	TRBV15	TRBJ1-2	TGTGCCACCAGCAGAGATTGGCAGGGAACTAACTATGGCTACACCTTC	CATSRDWQGTNYGYTF
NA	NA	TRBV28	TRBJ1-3	TGTGCCAGCAGTTTAGAATACACCTTCTCTGGAAACACCATATATTTT	CASSLEYTFSGNTIYF
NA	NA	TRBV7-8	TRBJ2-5	TGTGCCAGCAGCTTTTACTTATCAGAGACCCAGTACTTC	CASSFYLSETQYF
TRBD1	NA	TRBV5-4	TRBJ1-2	TGTGCCAGCAGCGGGGGGACAGGGGGCTACTATGGCTACACCTTC	CASSGGTGGYYGYTF
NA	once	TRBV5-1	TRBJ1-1	TGCGCCAGCAGCGGGGTCCTGAACACTGAAGCTTTCTTT	CASSGVLNTEAFF
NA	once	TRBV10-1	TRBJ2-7	TGCGCCAGCAGTGCGGGTGGTGAGGGATCCTACGAGCAGTACTTC	CASSAGGEGSYEQYF
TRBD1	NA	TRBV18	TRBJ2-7	TGTGCCAGCTCCCCCCAACGGGACAGGGGCTCCTACGAGCAGTACTTC	CASSPQRDRGSYEQYF
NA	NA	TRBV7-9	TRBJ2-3	TGTGCCAGCAGCTTTCGGGACGGCCCGGCGTCGCAGTATTTT	CASSFRDGPASQYF
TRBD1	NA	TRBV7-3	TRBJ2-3	TGTGCCAGCAGCTCGGGACAGCCCACAGATACGCAGTATTTT	CASSSGQPTDTQYF
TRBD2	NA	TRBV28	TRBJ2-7	TGTGCCAGCAGCCTAGGTCCTAGCGGGGGGGGATACGAGCAGTACTTC	CASSLGPSGGGYEQYF
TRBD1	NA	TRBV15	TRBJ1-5	TGTGCCACCAGCAGGGTTACAGGGGTTCAGCCCCAGCATTTT	CATSRVTGVQPQHF
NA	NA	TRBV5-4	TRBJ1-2	TGTGCCAGCAGCTTGTCCTGGGCAGGGGATGAATATGGCTACACCTTC	CASSLSWAGDEYGYTF
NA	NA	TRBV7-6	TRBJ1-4	TGTGCCAGCAGCTTATTCCAGGGACATGAAAAACTGTTTTTT	CASSLFQGHEKLFF
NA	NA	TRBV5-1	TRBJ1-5	TGCGCCAGCAGCCCGGGACCGGGAGAGGGCCCCCAGCATTTT	CASSPGPGEGPQHF
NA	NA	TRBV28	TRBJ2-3	TGTGCCAGCGCCACGGGATCAGGGTACACAGATACGCAGTATTTT	CASATGSGYTDTQYF
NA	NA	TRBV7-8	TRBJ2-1	TGTGCCAGCAGCTTAGACAGGAATACAGTTTACAATGAGCAGTTCTTC	CASSLDRNTVYNEQFF
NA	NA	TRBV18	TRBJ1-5	TGTGCCAGCTCACCAAATCGCAATCAGCCCCAGCATTTT	CASSPNRNQPQHF
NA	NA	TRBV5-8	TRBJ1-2	TGTGCCAGCAGCCTGAACAGGGACCCTAACTATGGCTACACCTTC	CASSLNRDPNYGYTF
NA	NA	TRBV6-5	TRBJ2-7	TGTGCCAGCAGTTATTCAGGGGGGTTGTCCTACGAGCAGTACTTC	CASSYSGGLSYEQYF
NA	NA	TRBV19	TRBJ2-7	TGTGCCAGTAGTAGCGGCTGGGGTTACGAGCAGTACTTC	CASSSGWGYEQYF
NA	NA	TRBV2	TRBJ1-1	TGTGCCAGCAGTGAAGGATTGAACACTGAAGCTTTCTTT	CASSEGLNTEAFF